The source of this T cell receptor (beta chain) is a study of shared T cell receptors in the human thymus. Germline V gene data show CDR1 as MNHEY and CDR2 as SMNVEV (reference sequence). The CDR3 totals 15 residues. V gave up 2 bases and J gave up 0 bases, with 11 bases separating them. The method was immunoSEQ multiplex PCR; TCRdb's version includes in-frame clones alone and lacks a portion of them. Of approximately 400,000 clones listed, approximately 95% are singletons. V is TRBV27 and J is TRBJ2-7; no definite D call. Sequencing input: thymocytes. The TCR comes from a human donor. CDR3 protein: CASSLRRKGSYEQYF. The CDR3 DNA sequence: TGTGCCAGCAGTTTAAGGCGTAAGGGCTCCTACGAGCAGTACTTC.